The T cell receptor beta chain under discussion was sequenced for a study of T cells in Graves' hyperthyroidism and ophthalmopathy. This clonotype was seen ten or more times. The source material, RNA transcripts, was used to amplify TCR beta CDR3 regions. Researchers ran a first-round RT-PCR on the TCR CDR3 using the HTBI primer set. TCRdb redid the calling of the multiplex PCR reads with MiXCR, one entry per CDR3 protein. The sample lists 700,000 or so distinct CDR3 sequences, 14% seen once, with around 13% in the top ten. Sequenced: blood. The receptor was derived from a woman aged 45-65 years with Graves' ophthalmopathy.

The CDR3 coding sequence is TGTGCCAGCAGTTCCGGGGGGGAGCAGTTCTTC. Amino acids: CASSSGGEQFF. The chain carries TRBV6-2 or TRBV6-3 and TRBJ2-1; TRBD2 aligns across 7 bases. Germline V gene sequence: CDR1 MNHEY, CDR2 SVGEGT. V shed 4 bases and J 10 bases; nucleotides not matched to a gene: 1. CDR3 size: 11 residues.